The 32 T cell receptor beta chains listed next were all sequenced from one sample in a study of human T cells and chemical hapten exposure. Time point defined: patch test 1, 2 weeks after DPC sensitization. Treatment given: therapeutic diphenylcyclopropenone sensitization with weekly scalp DPC. TCRdb fed the RACE reads into MiXCR, producing one record per CDR3 protein. Here the sample spans 65,000 to 85,000 distinct CDR3 sequences, around a tenth being singletons. The specimen was whole blood, collected in connection with sensitization to the hapten diphenylcyclopropenone (DPC). The source is a woman in her forties or fifties with alopecia areata. Some clones in this sample may be carry-over from other donors' samples.

This clonotype was seen ten or more times. The DNA of the CDR3 is TGTGCCAGCAGTTACTTTCCTTACAATGAGCAGTTCTTC. Translating gives CASSYFPYNEQFF. The rearrangement uses TRBV6-5 and TRBJ2-1, with D uncertain. The CDR3 length is 13 residues. Trimming removed 1 base from V and 4 bases from J, with 5 bases in between. Germline V lookup: CDR1 MNHEY, CDR2 SVGAGI.

This clonotype was seen only a few times. The chain joins TRBV7-3 to TRBJ2-2, with 10 bases lining up with TRBD1. Trimming took 4 bases from V and 2 from J; bases not matched to a gene: 10. The CDR3 contains 18 residues. Germline assignment: CDR1 SGHTA and CDR2 FQGTGA. CDR3 sequence: CASSSATGGSINTGELFF. In DNA form, the CDR3 reads TGTGCCAGCAGCTCGGCGACAGGGGGCTCGATCAACACCGGGGAGCTGTTTTTT.

This clonotype was counted a few times. This sequence joins TRBV6-5 and TRBJ1-1; D is ambiguous. Looked up from germline, CDR1 is MNHEY and CDR2 is SVGAGI. The V and J ends lost 2 bases and 1 base respectively, with 5 bases between them. The CDR3 spans 13 residues. CDR3 in amino acids: CASSYGWNTEAFF. The CDR3 DNA is TGTGCCAGCAGTTACGGTTGGAACACTGAAGCTTTCTTT.

The J gene is TRBJ1-6, the V gene TRBV12-3 or TRBV12-4, with a tentative D call TRBD1 (5 bases). There are 13 residues in the CDR3. Deletions cut 6 bases from V and 10 bases from J, with 13 bases between. CDR3 in DNA: TGTGCCAGCAGCTTCAGGGAAGGCTCACCCCTCCACTTT. Translation: CASSFREGSPLHF.

This clonotype showed up just a few times. The chain has TRBV2 and TRBJ2-5, with 7 bases lining up with TRBD1. CDR3 length: 15 amino acids. The ends lost 5 bases at V and 5 bases at J; junction bases unmatched: 11. Germline-derived CDR1 and CDR2 are SNHLY and FYNNEI. The CDR3 DNA is TGTGCCAGCAGTCCCCTAAAGAGGGGGCTGGAGACCCAGTACTTC. Translated: CASSPLKRGLETQYF.

Only a few counts were recorded for this clonotype. The chain links TRBV4-3 to TRBJ1-4; weak D call: TRBD1 (6 bases). V was shortened by 0 bases and J by 8 bases, with 16 bases between the two germline ends. Germline V gene lookup returns CDR1 LGHNA and CDR2 YSLEER. This CDR3 has 16 residues. CDR3 sequence reads: CASSQDAPQRGEKLFF. The DNA for the CDR3 is TGCGCCAGCAGCCAAGATGCCCCGCAGAGGGGGGAAAAACTGTTTTTT.

This clonotype turned up a few times. The chain links TRBV6-5 to TRBJ2-1; 12 positions agree with TRBD2. Trimming took 4 bases from V and 7 from J; bases not matched to a gene: 11. Germline V gene data show CDR1 as MNHEY and CDR2 as SVGAGI. The CDR3 contains 17 residues. The CDR3 sequence: CASSSPRLAGAKNEQFF. For the CDR3, the DNA is TGTGCCAGCAGTTCACCACGACTAGCGGGAGCAAAAAATGAGCAGTTCTTC.

The chain employs TRBV12-3 or TRBV12-4 and TRBJ1-2; 10 bases match TRBD1. V lost 1 base and J lost 4; bases outside the gene matches: 0. This CDR3 contains 14 residues. The CDR3 reads CASSLGDRGYGYTF. The CDR3 nucleotides are TGTGCCAGCAGTTTAGGGGACAGGGGCTATGGCTACACCTTC.

This chain uses TRBV12-3 or TRBV12-4 with TRBJ2-1; 12 nucleotides line up with TRBD2. Trimming took 5 bases from V and 0 from J; bases not matched to a gene: 11. The CDR3 loop spans 19 amino acids. CDR3 protein: CASSDIGLAGPSSYNEQFF. CDR3 bases: TGTGCCAGCAGTGACATCGGACTAGCGGGGCCGAGCTCCTACAATGAGCAGTTCTTC.

This clonotype has a handful of counts. This chain connects TRBV25-1 to TRBJ2-3; D tentatively fits TRBD1 or TRBD2 (5 bases each). The length of the CDR3 is 14 residues. Germline CDR1 reads MGHDK; CDR2 reads SYGVNS. V lost 6 bases, J lost 8 bases, and 18 bases lay in between. CDR3 sequence reads: CASSRDGPSVTQYF. The CDR3 DNA is TGTGCCAGCAGCCGGGACGGCCCCTCGGTTACGCAGTATTTT.

This chain joins TRBV29-1 and TRBJ1-3; no firm D call. The CDR3 loop spans 12 amino acids. The germline CDR1 and CDR2 sequences are SQVTM and ANQGSEA. Between the trimmed V and J ends, which lost 6 bases and 3 bases, there was a span of 9 bases. CDR3 loop: CSVGDDGNTIYF. CDR3 coding DNA: TGCAGCGTCGGGGATGATGGAAACACCATATATTTT.

This clonotype came up a few times. The chain joins TRBV6-6 to TRBJ2-7, with TRBD2 matching 7 bases. The germline V gene encodes CDR1 MNHNY and CDR2 SVGAGI (reference sequence). This CDR3 is 15 amino acids long. V was pared by 5 bases and J by 3 bases, with 10 bases of the junction left unmatched. This CDR3 reads CASSPTSAVNYEQYF. CDR3 coding DNA: TGTGCCAGCAGTCCCACTAGCGCAGTGAACTACGAGCAGTACTTC.

This clonotype has a handful of counts. V usage is TRBV11-2 and J usage is TRBJ2-1; 12 bases map to TRBD2. Germline lookup yields CDR1 SGHAT and CDR2 FQNNGV. The CDR3 has 14 amino acids. After removal of 6 bases from V and 15 bases from J, the junction contained 12 bases not matched to a gene. CDR3 sequence (DNA): TGTGCCAGCAGGTCTATTCTAGCGGGAGGGGTTTGGTTCTTC. Protein sequence: CASRSILAGGVWFF.

This clonotype was counted between two and nine times. The chain uses TRBV29-1 and TRBJ1-2; D uncertain. V was trimmed by 4 bases and J by 3 bases, leaving 9 bases between them. The CDR3 runs to 12 residues. Per the germline V gene, CDR1 is SQVTM and CDR2 is ANQGSEA. The CDR3 sequence is CSVAPGYYGYTF. CDR3 sequence (DNA): TGCAGCGTTGCCCCCGGTTACTATGGCTACACCTTC. Full variable domain (remainder filled in from reference TRBV29-1 and TRBJ1-2): SAVISQKPSRDICQRGTSLTIQCQVDSQVTMMFWYRQQPGQSLTLIATANQGSEATYESGFVIDKFPISRPNLTFSTLTVSNMSPEDSSIYLCSVAPGYYGYTFGSGTRLTVV.

This clonotype was picked up a small number of times. The V and J genes are TRBV3-1 and TRBJ2-7; TRBD2 agrees at 7 bases. Germline V CDR1 and CDR2: LGHDT, YNNKEL (reference sequence). With 4 bases clipped from V and 7 bases from J, the junction kept 4 bases outside the gene matches. There are 12 residues in the CDR3. The CDR3 DNA sequence: TGTGCCAGCAGCCGGCCGGGGGGAGAGCAGTACTTC. Amino acid sequence: CASSRPGGEQYF.

This clonotype was observed at least ten times. V usage is TRBV9 and J usage is TRBJ2-2; TRBD1 matches at 7 bases. The CDR3 covers 13 residues. The junction had 3 bases not matched to a gene; V was cut back by 4 bases and J by 6 bases. Germline values: CDR1 SGDLS, CDR2 YYNGEE. This CDR3 is CASSLGQAGELFF. CDR3 coding DNA: TGTGCCAGCAGCCTAGGACAGGCCGGGGAGCTGTTTTTT.

The chain is built from TRBV7-2 and TRBJ2-3; no definite D call. In germline, CDR1 is SGHTA, CDR2 FQGNSA. V was trimmed by 5 bases and J by 0 bases, leaving 9 bases between them. There are 14 residues in the CDR3. The CDR3 loop is CASSPYWSTDTQYF. CDR3 DNA: TGTGCCAGCAGCCCCTATTGGAGCACAGATACGCAGTATTTT.

This clonotype showed up just a few times. The chain joins TRBV21-1 to TRBJ2-5; the table's D gene call, TRBD2, was not cross checked with the DNA. TRBV21-1 is labeled a pseudogene. CDR3 length equals 14 residues. CDR3 residues: CASSKGTPPETQYF. The CDR3 DNA follows: TGTGCCAGCAGCAAGGGGACTCCTCCAGAGACCCAGTACTTC.

The chain has TRBV10-3 and TRBJ1-1; D gene ambiguous. V shed 5 bases and J shed 0 bases, with 10 bases lying between them. The length of the CDR3 is 14 residues. The germline V gene encodes CDR1 ENHRY and CDR2 SYGVKD. The CDR3 DNA sequence: TGTGCCATCAGTCCGGACGCCATGAACACTGAAGCTTTCTTT. Encoded protein: CAISPDAMNTEAFF.

The genes are TRBV29-1 and TRBJ2-6; D gene unclear. This CDR3 spans 11 amino acids. V shed 6 bases and J shed 5 bases, with 5 bases lying between them. CDR1 and CDR2 from the germline V gene are SQVTM and ANQGSEA. The CDR3 sequence is CSVFRANVLTF. CDR3 DNA sequence: TGCAGCGTATTCAGGGCCAACGTCCTGACTTTC.

This clonotype was counted between two and nine times. This chain connects TRBV21-1 to TRBJ2-3; the DNA was not compared with TRBD2, the D call given in the table. TRBV21-1 is termed a pseudogene. This CDR3 comprises 19 residues. The CDR3 sequence is CASSAPGTSGYTSTDTQYF. CDR3 coding DNA: TGTGCCAGCAGCGCCCCCGGGACTAGCGGGTACACTAGCACAGATACGCAGTATTTT.

The chain has TRBV11-3 and TRBJ2-1; 7 bases align to TRBD2. Germline V gene lookup returns CDR1 SGHNT and CDR2 YENEEA. CDR3 length equals 13 residues. V trimming: 5 bases; J trimming: 10 bases; junction bases outside the gene matches: 8. CDR3 loop: CASSRDSGVEQFF. Here the CDR3 DNA reads TGTGCCAGCAGCCGAGACAGCGGGGTAGAGCAGTTCTTC.

The rearrangement joins TRBV20-1 to TRBJ2-1, with a tentative D call TRBD2 (6 bases). The CDR3 runs 16 residues. The ends were cut back, 0 bases at V and 9 bases at J, with 21 bases in the middle. CDR1 and CDR2 from the germline V gene are DFQATT and SNEGSKA (reference sequence). CDR3 coding DNA: TGCAGTGCTAGAGACCTCCCGGGACTCGTAGGACTTGAGCAGTTCTTC. It encodes CSARDLPGLVGLEQFF.

This clonotype was counted a few times. This chain joins TRBV11-3 and TRBJ1-1; no clear D. Trimming removed 5 bases from V and 0 bases from J, with 16 bases in between. CDR3 length equals 16 residues. CDR1 and CDR2 (germline): SGHNT, YENEEA. CDR3 DNA sequence: TGTGCCAGCAGCCCCCGTGGAGAGGTTATGAACACTGAAGCTTTCTTT. It yields the protein CASSPRGEVMNTEAFF.

This clonotype appeared a few times. This sequence joins TRBV6-5 and TRBJ1-6, with D uncertain. Germline values: CDR1 MNHEY, CDR2 SVGAGI. The CDR3 consists of 13 residues. As DNA, the CDR3 is TGTGTGACCATTGGGCAGCCCAATTCACCCCTCCACTTT. Protein: CVTIGQPNSPLHF.

The table lists this clonotype with many counts. The chain is built from TRBV28 and TRBJ2-7; D not certain. CDR3 size: 14 residues. CDR1 MDHEN and CDR2 SYDVKM come from the germline V gene. Trimming took 5 bases from V and 3 from J, leaving 14 bases between them. The CDR3 DNA is TGTGCCAGCAGTAAAGGCAGCTATCTCTACGAGCAGTACTTC. This encodes CASSKGSYLYEQYF.

This clonotype appeared a few times. V gene TRBV19 combines with J gene TRBJ2-3; D gene uncertain. V was cut by 3 bases and J by 4 bases, with 8 bases left in between. Germline lookup yields CDR1 LNHDA and CDR2 SQIVND (reference sequence). CDR3 length: 13 amino acids. CDR3 region: CASSISTPDTQYF. The CDR3 nucleotides are TGTGCCAGTAGTATCTCGACCCCAGATACGCAGTATTTT.

The table lists this clonotype with a few counts. The V gene is TRBV6-5, the J gene TRBJ2-1; 13 positions match TRBD2. The CDR3 is 15 residues long. Trimming removed 2 bases from V and 9 bases from J; junction bases left unmatched: 4. CDR1 and CDR2 (germline): MNHEY, SVGAGI. DNA for the CDR3: TGTGCCAGCAGTTACCCTACTAGCGGGGGGGGTGAGCAGTTCTTC. It is translated as CASSYPTSGGGEQFF.

This clonotype was detected only a few times. This chain joins TRBV29-1 and TRBJ2-1, with 8 bases fitting TRBD2. This CDR3 region has 13 residues. Germline loops: CDR1 SQVTM, CDR2 ANQGSEA. Trimming at V came to 5 bases and at J to 0 bases, leaving 0 bases not matched to a gene. CDR3 region: CSVSGSSYNEQFF. CDR3 bases: TGCAGCGTTAGCGGGAGCTCCTACAATGAGCAGTTCTTC.

This clonotype was detected ten times or more. The chain combines TRBV6-2 or TRBV6-3 with TRBJ1-1, with a tentative D call TRBD1 (5 bases). The CDR3 is 16 amino acids. Germline V gives CDR1 MNHEY, CDR2 SVGEGT. V was cut by 4 bases and J by 2 bases, with 17 bases left in between. CDR3 nucleotide sequence: TGTGCCAGCAGTTTATTAGTGGGGCCGATCAACACTGAAGCTTTCTTT. As protein: CASSLLVGPINTEAFF.

This clonotype was seen more than once but under ten times. The chain couples TRBV10-1 to TRBJ1-1; no clear D. The ends were cut back, 5 bases at V and 1 base at J, with 11 bases in the middle. The CDR3 is 14 residues long. Germline values: CDR1 WNHNN, CDR2 SYGVQD (reference sequence). The CDR3: CASSRQRANTEAFF. CDR3 DNA sequence: TGCGCCAGCAGTCGCCAAAGGGCGAACACTGAAGCTTTCTTT.

This clonotype was seen a few times. The chain carries TRBV5-1 and TRBJ1-1; D is perhaps TRBD1 (6 bases). There are 14 residues in the CDR3. V was pared by 4 bases and J by 1 base, with 11 bases between. Germline V gene lookup returns CDR1 SGHRS and CDR2 YFSETQ. Here the CDR3 reads CASSTGQTNTEAFF. CDR3 in DNA: TGCGCCAGCAGCACCGGACAGACGAACACTGAAGCTTTCTTT.